This T cell receptor beta chain derives from a study of molecular identifiers for immune sequencing clone quantification. General observations from the study: Barcodes shared by identical TCR molecules could lead to underestimated sizes of highly expanded clones. Jurkat TCR RNA from one cell was spiked into about a million naive cells, and it was reportedly detectable there. Clones exceeding 20 RNA copies carried over 99% of effector molecules but under 1% of naive-cell molecules.

MiXCR was run by TCRdb on the PCR reads, yielding one entry per CDR3 protein. The sample yields about 320,000 distinct CDR3 sequences, 24% seen once. Per germline, CDR1 SEHNR and CDR2 FQNEAQ (reference sequence). This CDR3 region has 14 residues. Trimming shortened V by 1 base and J by 4 bases, and 8 bases separated the two germline ends. Sorting selected naive CD8 T cells with a CD8+CD4-CCR7+CD45RA+ phenotype. The sample holds many counts of this clonotype. What it binds is not known. This receptor was taken from a human donor in good health. Some libraries in this study had Jurkat cell RNA spiked in. The sequenced material came from naive CD8+ T cells from blood, with Jurkat cell RNA spiked in. As to subset: FACS-sorted CD8+CD4-CCR7+CD45RA+ naive T cells. This chain connects TRBV7-9 to TRBJ1-5; D uncertain. The CDR3, as DNA: TGTGCCAGCAGCTTAGATTACGGGAATCAGCCCCAGCATTTT. It encodes CASSLDYGNQPQHF.